This is a list of T cell receptor beta chains from one sample in a study of cytomegalovirus exposure and HLA in healthy donors. This table comes from immunoSEQ multiplex PCR, and its TCRdb copy is limited to in-frame clones, with some not included. The table records 85,000 to 110,000 clones, approximately 66% of them present only once. What was sequenced was PBMCs. Receptor source: a woman aged 50 to 60 in good health and CMV-seronegative. The conserved cysteine and the conserved F or W are not part of the CDR3 here. Fields, in order: J gene, V gene, CDR3 protein.

TRBJ2-3	TRBV2	ASSRQGGTDTQY
TRBJ2-5	TRBV28	ASLQAGQETQY
TRBJ2-7	TRBV7-2	ASSLAGGDPSYEQY
TRBJ2-1	TRBV6-6	ASSYEGLPNEQF
TRBJ2-1	TRBV29-1	SVEDRLAGRNEQF
TRBJ1-3	TRBV30	AWRGQVPSGNTIY
TRBJ2-3	TRBV7-2	ASNLVGASTDTQY
TRBJ2-2	TRBV9	ASSVTGDTGELF
.	TRBV6-5	ASSYSRTGGWYEQY
TRBJ1-1	TRBV28	ASTRTPNTEAF
TRBJ1-3	TRBV15	ATSRGREENTIY
TRBJ2-1	TRBV4-1	ASSQEQLNEQF
TRBJ2-3	TRBV5-1	ASSLDGLSTDTQY
TRBJ2-3	TRBV28	ASSTRGRGTDTQY
TRBJ2-1	TRBV11-2	ASSSWAGIRNEQF
TRBJ1-1	TRBV18	ASSPQSGDDEAF
TRBJ2-7	TRBV12-5	ASKQQGPYEQY
TRBJ2-2	TRBV5-1	ASSDSVGSTGELF
TRBJ2-2	TRBV5-4	ASSPPIAGANTGELF
TRBJ2-3	TRBV6-5	ASRRRDYTTDTQY
TRBJ2-2	TRBV7-3	ASSPGRGNTGELF
TRBJ2-7	TRBV6-5	ASSSGTGAREQY
TRBJ1-2	TRBV5-1	ASSSIPGGRDYGYT
TRBJ2-2	TRBV7-2	ASSTRKTGGGSTGELF
TRBJ2-3	TRBV27	ASSLLDTDTQY
TRBJ2-7	TRBV27	ASSQTGDPYEQY
TRBJ2-1	TRBV7-7	ASSLGAEDNEQF
TRBJ2-6	TRBV12-5	ASERGTGANVLT
TRBJ2-3	TRBV28	ASSLPTRGWADTQY
TRBJ2-1	TRBV4-1	ASSQVGNGERF
TRBJ1-1	TRBV18	ASSPQTGVMNTEAF
TRBJ2-2	TRBV5-6	ASTLGRVTGELF
TRBJ1-2	TRBV28	ASSLQINYGYT
TRBJ2-5	TRBV9	ASSLRWGDQETQY
TRBJ1-4	TRBV29-1	SAGGGLGEKLF
TRBJ2-7	TRBV2	ASNNEQGPYEQY
TRBJ1-5	TRBV18	ASSPTGPSNQPQH
TRBJ1-2	TRBV18	ASSISDRGWQYGYT
TRBJ1-5	TRBV18	ASSPGLGNQPQH
TRBJ2-7	TRBV6-4	ASSEGTGGYEQY
TRBJ1-5	TRBV6-5	ASSYGRGYQPQH
TRBJ2-1	TRBV10-3	AIKSAGNEQF
TRBJ2-2	TRBV18	ASSPRSGNTGELF
TRBJ1-2	TRBV18	ASSISGTVDYGYT
TRBJ1-4	TRBV28	ASSLQGEKLF
TRBJ1-6	TRBV18	ASSPREQGNSPLH
TRBJ1-1	TRBV5-4	ASSLDRANTEAF
TRBJ2-3	TRBV7-6	ASSTWLGTSGRPSTDTQY
TRBJ1-4	TRBV28	ASSLDRGGFNEKLF
TRBJ2-2	TRBV7-3	ASSSTPFRDTGELF
TRBJ2-7	TRBV6-5	ASSSLGTGTHEQY
TRBJ2-2	TRBV7-3	ASSPGKRHGLGTGELF
TRBJ2-7	TRBV5-4	ASSLAAGGDEQY